The sequence of this T cell receptor (beta chain) was determined in a study of shared clonotypes between healthy human individuals. CDR3 length: 15 amino acids. J gave up 3 bases and V 4 bases, and 5 bases lay outside the gene matches. Germline CDR1 is SGHTA and CDR2 is FQGNSA. This clone was found once. Antigen specificity is unknown. Assay used: immunoSEQ multiplex PCR; TCRdb lists only in-frame clones, some missing. Of roughly 480,000 clones in the sample, around 80% are singletons; the top ten hold 9.5% to 15%. Notes on the study in general: Sequencing depth was expected to influence donor clonotype sharing.

This chain uses TRBV7-2 with TRBJ2-2, with 7 bases matching TRBD2. The specimen was PBMCs. The receptor's source is a woman aged 35 to 49 in good health. Some clones in this sample may be carry-over from other donors' samples. Here the CDR3 reads CASSYRLAHTGELFF. The CDR3 nucleotides read TGTGCCAGCAGCTACCGACTAGCTCACACCGGGGAGCTGTTTTTT.